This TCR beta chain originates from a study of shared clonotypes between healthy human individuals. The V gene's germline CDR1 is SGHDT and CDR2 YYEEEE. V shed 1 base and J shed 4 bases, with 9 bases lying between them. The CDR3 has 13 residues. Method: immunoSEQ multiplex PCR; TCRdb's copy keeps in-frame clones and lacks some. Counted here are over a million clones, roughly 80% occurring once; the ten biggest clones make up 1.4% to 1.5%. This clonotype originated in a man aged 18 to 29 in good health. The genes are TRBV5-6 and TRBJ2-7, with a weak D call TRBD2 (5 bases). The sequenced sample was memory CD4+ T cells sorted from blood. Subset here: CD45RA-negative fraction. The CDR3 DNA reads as TGTGCCAGCAGCTTGACTAGTTTGTACGAGCAGTACTTC. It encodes CASSLTSLYEQYF.